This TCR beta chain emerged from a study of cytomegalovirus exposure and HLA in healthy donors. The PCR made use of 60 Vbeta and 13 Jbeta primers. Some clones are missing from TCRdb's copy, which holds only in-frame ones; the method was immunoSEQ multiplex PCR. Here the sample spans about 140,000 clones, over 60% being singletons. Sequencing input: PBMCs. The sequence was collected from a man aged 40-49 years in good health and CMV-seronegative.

CDR3 nucleotide sequence: TGCGCCACCTCCCCAGGGGACAGCTCCTACGAGCAGTACTTC. Encoded protein: CATSPGDSSYEQYF. The chain carries TRBV23-1 and TRBJ2-7, with 7 bases lining up with TRBD1. TRBV23-1 is labeled an ORF, and its function is uncertain. The CDR3 consists of 14 residues. The trim removed 10 bases at V and 0 bases at J, leaving 9 bases unmatched.